This TCR beta chain is drawn from a study of blood T cell repertoires in COVID-19. Whole-study context: Donors in the United States, Italy and Spain gave samples during acute or convalescent COVID-19. T cells, B-cell-depleted T cells, or PBMCs supplied cDNA or gDNA.

In the study's own analysis: The authors estimated nucleated cell counts from reference gene primer amplification. Sequencing was performed with immunoSEQ multiplex PCR; in TCRdb, only in-frame clones are kept and a portion is missing. V and J calls and clone size come straight from that table; D and trimming were deduced from the DNA. The table records roughly 230,000 clones, around 87% of them present only once. The CDR3 runs 13 residues. Trimming left V 0 bases short and J 4 bases short, with 6 bases between. In germline, CDR1 is SGHTA, CDR2 FQGNSA. Those enrolled in Seattle joined during active infection and were followed longitudinally afterward.

The rearrangement joins TRBV7-2 to TRBJ1-2, with D hard to call. Sequences were obtained from peripheral blood. The receptor was derived from a woman aged 60-70 years with COVID-19, enrolled during active disease. DNA for the CDR3: TGTGCCAGCAGCTTAGCTGAGTCCTATGGCTACACCTTC. The encoded protein is CASSLAESYGYTF.